This TCR beta chain was sequenced in a study of shared clonotypes between healthy human individuals. Study-wide context: Each donor's CD8 memory used one plate, CD8 naive two, each CD4 subset three.

The germline V gene has CDR1 LNHDA and CDR2 SQIVND (reference sequence). V was trimmed by 5 bases and J by 2 bases, leaving 10 bases between them. CDR3 length: 13 amino acids. Everyone who donated was a Caucasian adult who lived in Nashville, Tennessee. Comments on this clone: The antigen remains undetermined.

A deep-level run was used for the assay. Produced via immunoSEQ multiplex PCR; TCRdb's table is partial and in-frame only. Found here are 550,000 to 700,000 clones, less than 80% of them singletons; the top ten hold more than 1.5%. Notes on the study in general: The generation probabilities recorded for non-shared clonotypes fell below those of clonotypes shared by all four donors.

This TCR derives from a woman in her 30s in good health. This rearrangement joins TRBV19 to TRBJ2-7, with D possibly being TRBD1 (5 bases). Sequencing was carried out using memory CD4+ T cells sorted from blood. Subset described: CD45RA-negative fraction. The DNA for the CDR3 is TGTGCCAGTAGTGGCAGGGTGGCCTACGAGCAGTACTTC. It yields the protein CASSGRVAYEQYF.